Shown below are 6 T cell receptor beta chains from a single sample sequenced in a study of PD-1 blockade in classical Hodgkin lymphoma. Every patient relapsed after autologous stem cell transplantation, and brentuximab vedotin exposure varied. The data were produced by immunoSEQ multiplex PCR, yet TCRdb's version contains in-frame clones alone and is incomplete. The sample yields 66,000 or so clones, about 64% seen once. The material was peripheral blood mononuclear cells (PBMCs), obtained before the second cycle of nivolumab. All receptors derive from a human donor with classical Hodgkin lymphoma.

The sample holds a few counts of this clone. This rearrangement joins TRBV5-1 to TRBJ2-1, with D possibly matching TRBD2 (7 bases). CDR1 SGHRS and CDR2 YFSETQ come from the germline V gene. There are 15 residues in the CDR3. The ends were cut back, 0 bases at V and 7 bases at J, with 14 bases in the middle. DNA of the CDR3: TGCGCCAGCAGCTTGGGCGGGGGCAGAATAAATGAGCAGTTCTTC. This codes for CASSLGGGRINEQFF.

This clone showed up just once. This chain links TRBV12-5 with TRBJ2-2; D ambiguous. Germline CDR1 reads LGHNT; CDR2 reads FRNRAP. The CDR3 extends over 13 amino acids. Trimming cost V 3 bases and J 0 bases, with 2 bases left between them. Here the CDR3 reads CASGFPNTGELFF. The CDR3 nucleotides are TGTGCTAGTGGTTTTCCGAACACCGGGGAGCTGTTTTTT.

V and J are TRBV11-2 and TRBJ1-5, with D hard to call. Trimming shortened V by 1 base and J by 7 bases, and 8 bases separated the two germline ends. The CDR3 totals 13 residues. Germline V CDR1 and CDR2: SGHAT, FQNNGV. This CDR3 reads CASSLGFGQPQHF. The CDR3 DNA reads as TGTGCCAGCAGCTTAGGGTTCGGGCAGCCCCAGCATTTT.

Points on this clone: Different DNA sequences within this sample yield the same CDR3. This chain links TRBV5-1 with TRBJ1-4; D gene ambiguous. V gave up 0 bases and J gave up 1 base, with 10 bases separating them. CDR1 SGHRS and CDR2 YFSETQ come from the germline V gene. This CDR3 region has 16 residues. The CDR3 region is CASSLAGSGTNEKLFF. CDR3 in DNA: TGCGCCAGCAGCTTGGCAGGCTCTGGAACTAATGAAAAACTGTTTTTT.

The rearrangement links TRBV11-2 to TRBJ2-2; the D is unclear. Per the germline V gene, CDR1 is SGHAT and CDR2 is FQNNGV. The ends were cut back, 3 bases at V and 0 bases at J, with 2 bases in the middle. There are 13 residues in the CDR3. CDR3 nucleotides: TGTGCCAGCAGCTTCCCGAACACCGGGGAGCTGTTTTTT. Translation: CASSFPNTGELFF.

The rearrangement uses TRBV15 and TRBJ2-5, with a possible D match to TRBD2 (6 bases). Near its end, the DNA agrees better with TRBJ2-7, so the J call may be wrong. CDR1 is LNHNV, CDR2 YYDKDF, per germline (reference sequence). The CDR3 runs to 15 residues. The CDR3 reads CATSRGSGYSYEQYF. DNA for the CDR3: TGTGCCACCAGCAGAGGTAGCGGCTACTCCTACGAGCAGTACTTC.